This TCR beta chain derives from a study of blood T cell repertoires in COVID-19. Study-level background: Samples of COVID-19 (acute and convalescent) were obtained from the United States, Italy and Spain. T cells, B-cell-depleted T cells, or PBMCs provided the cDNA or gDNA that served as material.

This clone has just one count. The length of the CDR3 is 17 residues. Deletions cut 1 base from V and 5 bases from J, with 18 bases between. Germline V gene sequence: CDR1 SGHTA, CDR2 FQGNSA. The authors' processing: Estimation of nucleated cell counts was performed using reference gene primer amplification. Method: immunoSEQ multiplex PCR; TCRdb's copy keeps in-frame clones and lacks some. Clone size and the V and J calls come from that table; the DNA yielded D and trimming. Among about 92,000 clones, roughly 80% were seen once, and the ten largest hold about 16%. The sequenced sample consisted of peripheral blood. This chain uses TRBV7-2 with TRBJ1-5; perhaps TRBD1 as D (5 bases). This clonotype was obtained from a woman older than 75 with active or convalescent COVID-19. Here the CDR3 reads CASSLVSGAQGDQPQHF. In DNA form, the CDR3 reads TGTGCCAGCAGCTTAGTTTCAGGAGCGCAAGGGGATCAGCCCCAGCATTTT.